Below are 18 T cell receptor beta chains sequenced from a single sample in a study of OX40 agonist ivuxolimab in advanced cancers. Produced via immunoSEQ multiplex PCR; TCRdb's table is partial and in-frame only. The sample includes about 49,000 clones, about 81% of them seen just once. The source material was CD4+ or CD8+ T cells sorted from blood, sampled in a trial of the OX40 agonist ivuxolimab. These receptors all come from an adult with an advanced solid tumor such as melanoma, head and neck, liver or kidney cancer.

This chain uses TRBV29-1 with TRBJ1-2; the match to TRBD1 covers 10 bases. The ends lost 6 bases at V and 2 bases at J; junction bases unmatched: 6. Germline V lookup: CDR1 SQVTM, CDR2 ANQGSEA. There are 14 residues in the CDR3. The CDR3 DNA follows: TGCAGCGTAGAGGGGACAGGGGTCAACTATGGCTACACCTTC. It yields the protein CSVEGTGVNYGYTF.

The chain has TRBV18 and TRBJ1-5; 8 bases fit TRBD1. This CDR3 spans 14 amino acids. The V gene's germline CDR1 is KGHSH and CDR2 LQKENI. The trim removed 3 bases at V and 5 bases at J, leaving 3 bases unmatched. The DNA of the CDR3 is TGTGCCAGCTCACCCGACAGGGGCGATCAGCCCCAGCATTTT. Its protein is CASSPDRGDQPQHF.

The V and J genes are TRBV19 and TRBJ1-2; a possible D gene is TRBD1 (5 bases). V lost 3 bases and J 8 bases, leaving 16 bases between the germline ends. Per the germline V gene, CDR1 is LNHDA and CDR2 is SQIVND (reference sequence). The CDR3 consists of 14 residues. CDR3 region: CASSILTQGYGYTF. DNA for the CDR3: TGTGCCAGTAGTATCCTCACCCAGGGATACGGCTACACCTTC.

The chain employs TRBV5-5 and TRBJ2-5, with a tentative D call TRBD2 (5 bases). The CDR3 covers 13 residues. Between the trimmed V and J ends, which lost 6 bases and 2 bases, there was a span of 11 bases. Germline-derived CDR1 and CDR2 are SGHKS and YYEKEE (reference sequence). CDR3 in amino acids: CASTLARQETQYF. The CDR3 DNA is TGTGCCAGCACCTTAGCGCGTCAAGAGACCCAGTACTTC.

This chain joins TRBV18 and TRBJ2-5, with 8 bases fitting TRBD1. J was trimmed by 2 bases and V by 5 bases; bases with no gene match: 4. The CDR3 extends over 14 amino acids. The germline CDR1 and CDR2 sequences are KGHSH and LQKENI. In DNA, the CDR3 is TGTGCCAGCTCAACAGACAGGGGTCAAGAGACCCAGTACTTC. Translating gives CASSTDRGQETQYF. The full variable domain, rest sourced from reference TRBV18 and TRBJ2-5, is NAGVMQNPRHLVRRRGQEARLRCSPMKGHSHVYWYRQLPEEGLKFMVYLQKENIIDESGMPKERFSAEFPKEGPSILRIQQVVRGDSAAYFCASSTDRGQETQYFGPGTRLLVL.

The chain joins TRBV7-2 to TRBJ2-3, with D possibly being TRBD1 or TRBD2 (5 bases each). V was pared by 5 bases and J by 2 bases, with 11 bases between. This CDR3 region has 14 residues. Looked up from germline, CDR1 is SGHTA and CDR2 is FQGNSA. The CDR3 spells CASSRDHNTDTQYF. CDR3 DNA: TGTGCCAGCAGCCGGGACCATAACACAGATACGCAGTATTTT. Complete variable domain (other parts from reference TRBV7-2 and TRBJ2-3): GAGVSQSPSNKVTEKGKDVELRCDPISGHTALYWYRQSLGQGLEFLIYFQGNSAPDKSGLPSDRFSAERTGGSVSTLTIQRTQQEDSAVYLCASSRDHNTDTQYFGPGTRLTVL.

The chain recombines TRBV7-3 with TRBJ1-1, with D unresolved. The CDR3 covers 13 residues. CDR1 is SGHTA and CDR2 is FQGTGA in the germline V gene. V lost 3 bases and J lost 1, with 6 bases in between. CDR3 protein: CASSFSRNTEAFF. CDR3 bases: TGTGCCAGCAGCTTTAGTCGGAACACTGAAGCTTTCTTT.

The table lists this clone with a count of one. The V and J genes are TRBV5-1 and TRBJ1-4; D is possibly TRBD1 (5 bases). CDR1 SGHRS and CDR2 YFSETQ come from the germline V gene. V lost 0 bases to trimming and J lost 1 base, with 13 bases between them. The CDR3 is made up of 17 amino acids. The CDR3 reads CASSLASRGGTNEKLFF. The CDR3 DNA reads as TGCGCCAGCAGCTTGGCTTCGCGCGGGGGAACTAATGAAAAACTGTTTTTT.

The rearrangement uses TRBV28 and TRBJ2-5, with D possibly matching TRBD2 (5 bases). Germline V gene sequence: CDR1 MDHEN, CDR2 SYDVKM. Trimming pared 6 bases from V and 4 bases from J, leaving 9 bases between. The CDR3 is 12 amino acids. CDR3 bases: TGTGCCAGCAGCGGAGAGGGAGAGACCCAGTACTTC. Translation: CASSGEGETQYF.

The rearrangement links TRBV4-1 to TRBJ1-5; no definite D call. CDR3 size: 14 residues. Germline CDR1 is MGHRA and CDR2 is YSYEKL. V was pared by 8 bases and J by 2 bases, with 13 bases between. This CDR3 reads CASGSLQGNQPQHF. The DNA of the CDR3 is TGCGCCAGCGGGTCGCTCCAAGGCAATCAGCCCCAGCATTTT.

This clone has only one observation. The chain is built from TRBV28 and TRBJ2-1, with 13 bases lining up with TRBD2. The CDR3 sequence is 19 residues long. The germline V gene encodes CDR1 MDHEN and CDR2 SYDVKM. The V gene end was trimmed by 6 bases and the J gene end by 4 bases; junction bases not matched to a gene: 15. The CDR3 DNA reads as TGTGCCAGCAGCTCCGCCGGGACTAGCGGGAAATTTCGGTACAATGAGCAGTTCTTC. Translation: CASSSAGTSGKFRYNEQFF.

The V gene is TRBV5-1, the J gene TRBJ2-3; 7 nucleotides line up with TRBD2. Germline V gene data show CDR1 as SGHRS and CDR2 as YFSETQ. V lost 0 bases and J lost 2; bases outside the gene matches: 6. The CDR3 spans 16 residues. Written as DNA, the CDR3 is TGCGCCAGCAGCTTGGTCCTAGCGGAGCTCACAGATACGCAGTATTTT. Translated: CASSLVLAELTDTQYF.

V gene TRBV18 combines with J gene TRBJ2-1, with TRBD2 matching over 10 bases. With V trimmed by 2 bases and J by 7 bases, 8 bases remained unmatched. CDR3 size: 16 residues. Germline CDR1 and CDR2: KGHSH and LQKENI. CDR3 in amino acids: CASSPRGLAGANEQFF. CDR3 coding DNA: TGTGCCAGCTCACCAAGAGGGCTAGCGGGAGCTAATGAGCAGTTCTTC. Variable domain in full (rest from reference TRBV18 and TRBJ2-1): NAGVMQNPRHLVRRRGQEARLRCSPMKGHSHVYWYRQLPEEGLKFMVYLQKENIIDESGMPKERFSAEFPKEGPSILRIQQVVRGDSAAYFCASSPRGLAGANEQFFGPGTRLTVL.

The V call is TRBV11-2, the J call TRBJ2-7; D gene uncertain. This CDR3 has 14 residues. The germline V gene encodes CDR1 SGHAT and CDR2 FQNNGV. Deletions cut 1 base from V and 4 bases from J, with 11 bases between. DNA of the CDR3: TGTGCCAGCAGCTTAGGGAGTGGACCGTACGAGCAGTACTTC. This gives the protein CASSLGSGPYEQYF. The full variable domain, completed using reference TRBV11-2 and TRBJ2-7, is EAGVAQSPRYKIIEKRQSVAFWCNPISGHATLYWYQQILGQGPKLLIQFQNNGVVDDSQLPKDRFSAERLKGVDSTLKIQPAKLEDSAVYLCASSLGSGPYEQYFGPGTRLTVT.

The chain employs TRBV4-2 and TRBJ2-3; TRBD1 agrees at 10 bases. The CDR3 is 15 residues long. The V segment lost 4 bases and the J segment 4 bases; nucleotides outside the gene matches: 5. Germline V lookup: CDR1 LGHNA, CDR2 YNFKEQ. This CDR3 reads CASSLTGGESDTQYF. CDR3 sequence (DNA): TGTGCCAGCAGCCTGACAGGGGGCGAATCAGATACGCAGTATTTT.

The chain links TRBV15 to TRBJ1-1; tentative D call: TRBD1 (5 bases). The CDR3 length is 13 residues. Trimming pared 0 bases from V and 4 bases from J, leaving 6 bases between. Germline V gene data show CDR1 as LNHNV and CDR2 as YYDKDF (reference sequence). The CDR3 DNA sequence: TGTGCCACCAGCAGAGACAGGGCCACTGAAGCTTTCTTT. Amino acids: CATSRDRATEAFF.

In this sample, this clone turned up a few times. The V call is TRBV11-2, the J call TRBJ2-5; 8 nucleotides agree with TRBD1. Per germline, CDR1 SGHAT and CDR2 FQNNGV. This CDR3 is 15 amino acids long. The V gene end was trimmed by 6 bases and the J gene end by 7 bases; junction bases not matched to a gene: 13. The DNA of the CDR3 is TGTGCCAGCAGTAGGACAGGGACTCGAACGGGGACCCAGTACTTC. It translates to CASSRTGTRTGTQYF.

The gene calls are TRBV4-3 and TRBJ1-2, with D maybe TRBD1 (5 bases). V was trimmed by 0 bases and J by 5 bases, leaving 19 bases between them. The CDR3 spans 17 residues. Germline values: CDR1 LGHNA, CDR2 YSLEER. CDR3 bases: TGCGCCAGCAGCCAAGATTGGTCGCCGGGGACTCTATATGGCTACACCTTC. Its translation is CASSQDWSPGTLYGYTF.